Listed here is a single T cell receptor beta chain. Antigen: not known. These data come from a study of T cells in localized non-small cell lung cancer. Regarding the study as a whole: Exceeding tumor, uninvolved adjacent lung had the highest T cell clonality. There were a median 57 of the top 100 tumor clones appearing in adjacent lung.

The method was immunoSEQ multiplex PCR; TCRdb's version includes in-frame clones alone and lacks a portion of them. Counted here are around 50,000 clones, roughly nine tenths occurring once; the ten biggest clones make up over 2%. The receptor was isolated from a man aged 35 to 69 with stage II lung adenocarcinoma. The material sequenced was PBMCs, taken before any cancer treatment.

CDR3 sequence reads: CASSPLAGDNTGELFF. The CDR3 DNA sequence: TGTGCCAGCAGCCCGTTAGCGGGGGATAACACCGGGGAGCTGTTTTTT. V is TRBV7-8 and J is TRBJ2-2; 9 nucleotides match TRBD2. There are 16 residues in the CDR3. Germline CDR1 and CDR2: SGHVS and FQNEAQ. Losses at the gene ends were 5 bases for V and 2 bases for J; bases not matched to a gene: 6. The variable domain in full, with the rest retrieved from reference TRBV7-8 and TRBJ2-2, is GAGVSQSPRYKVAKRGQDVALRCDPISGHVSLFWYQQALGQGPEFLTYFQNEAQLDKSGLPSDRFFAERPEGSVSTLKIQRTQQEDSAVYLCASSPLAGDNTGELFFGEGSRLTVL.